Below, 21 T cell receptor beta chains from the same sample are listed, as sequenced in a study of T cell responses to AZD1222 COVID-19 vaccine. Repertoires were generated with immunoSEQ multiplex PCR, while TCRdb's copy carries only in-frame clones and drops some. This table holds about 120,000 clones, around 87% found once. The sample in question was peripheral blood, obtained on day 0 of AZD1222 vaccination. These receptors came from an adult in good health.

V and J are TRBV6-2 or TRBV6-3 and TRBJ1-2; perhaps TRBD1 as D (5 bases). Germline assignment: CDR1 MNHEY and CDR2 SVGEGT. V lost 5 bases, J lost 4 bases, and 14 bases lay in between. The CDR3 is 14 amino acids. The CDR3 region is CASSARGMGYGYTF. The CDR3 DNA is TGTGCCAGCAGTGCAAGGGGAATGGGCTATGGCTACACCTTC.

The chain has TRBV5-1 and TRBJ1-2; D unresolved. The V end lost 7 bases, the J end lost 6 bases, and 10 bases lay between the germline ends. Germline CDR1 SGHRS, CDR2 YFSETQ. This CDR3 contains 11 residues. This chain's CDR3 is CASRDLDGYTF. As DNA, the CDR3 is TGCGCCAGCCGAGACCTGGATGGCTACACCTTC. Combining the CDR3 with reference TRBV5-1 and TRBJ1-2 gives the whole variable domain KAGVTQTPRYLIKTRGQQVTLSCSPISGHRSVSWYQQTPGQGLQFLFEYFSETQRNKGNFPGRFSGRQFSNSRSEMNVSTLELGDSALYLCASRDLDGYTFGSGTRLTVV.

The genes are TRBV7-6 and TRBJ2-1, with 7 bases aligning to TRBD2. The CDR3 loop spans 15 amino acids. The germline CDR1 and CDR2 sequences are SGHVS and FNYEAQ. Germline trimming cut 7 bases from V and 8 bases from J; bases unmatched to any gene: 14. The CDR3 loop reads CASTLAASGGDEQFF. The CDR3 DNA follows: TGTGCCAGCACCCTAGCGGCGTCGGGGGGAGATGAGCAGTTCTTC.

The V call is TRBV3-1 (or the pseudogene TRBV3-2), the J call TRBJ1-3; no clear D gene. Trimming shortened V by 2 bases and J by 0 bases, and 8 bases separated the two germline ends. Germline V lookup: CDR1 LGHDT, CDR2 YNNKEL (reference sequence). The CDR3 contains 15 residues. The CDR3 region has the DNA TGTGCCAGCAGCCAAATGCTGAACTCTGGAAACACCATATATTTT. Residues: CASSQMLNSGNTIYF.

This chain links TRBV6-1 with TRBJ1-6; D remains ambiguous. V lost 1 base, J lost 8 bases, and 6 bases lay in between. The CDR3 is 13 amino acids. CDR1 is MNHNS and CDR2 is SASEGT in the germline V gene. CDR3 in amino acids: CASSEGRHSPLHF. In DNA form, the CDR3 reads TGTGCCAGCAGTGAAGGTCGTCATTCACCCCTCCACTTT.

This clone appeared a single time. V gene TRBV7-9 combines with J gene TRBJ1-2, with 7 bases aligning to TRBD1. The CDR3 loop spans 16 amino acids. V dropped 7 bases and J dropped 1; count of bases not matched to a gene: 12. Germline V gene sequence: CDR1 SEHNR, CDR2 FQNEAQ (reference sequence). CDR3 residues: CASTSRGGGDNYGYTF. The CDR3, as DNA: TGTGCCAGCACCTCACGGGGAGGGGGCGATAACTATGGCTACACCTTC. Together with reference TRBV7-9 and TRBJ1-2, the CDR3 gives the full variable domain: DTGVSQNPRHKITKRGQNVTFRCDPISEHNRLYWYRQTLGQGPEFLTYFQNEAQLEKSRLLSDRFSAERPKGSFSTLEIQRTEQGDSAMYLCASTSRGGGDNYGYTFGSGTRLTVV.

The genes are TRBV7-6 and TRBJ2-2; D is perhaps TRBD1 or TRBD2 (5 bases each). Between the trimmed V and J ends, which lost 2 bases and 4 bases, there was a span of 14 bases. This CDR3 is built from 16 residues. Germline CDR1 reads SGHVS; CDR2 reads FNYEAQ. The CDR3 protein is CASSLRLAGATGELFF. The CDR3 nucleotides read TGTGCCAGCAGCTTACGGCTAGCTGGGGCCACCGGGGAGCTGTTTTTT.

The chain combines TRBV5-4 with TRBJ1-2; 7 bases line up with TRBD1. V shed 7 bases, J shed 4 bases, and the junction held 13 bases outside the gene matches. Germline V gene lookup returns CDR1 SGHNT and CDR2 YYREEE (reference sequence). The CDR3 contains 15 residues. The CDR3 sequence: CASGGNRGGSYGYTF. The CDR3 DNA reads TGTGCCAGCGGCGGGAACAGGGGCGGGAGCTATGGCTACACCTTC.

The rearrangement links TRBV7-8 to TRBJ2-7, with a tentative D call TRBD2 (7 bases). Germline-derived CDR1 and CDR2 are SGHVS and FQNEAQ. The CDR3 spans 14 residues. V was clipped by 4 bases and J by 1 base, with 11 bases between them. The CDR3 sequence is CASSWEGGSYEQYF. CDR3 in DNA: TGTGCCAGCAGCTGGGAGGGGGGATCCTACGAGCAGTACTTC.

The genes are TRBV6-2 or TRBV6-3 and TRBJ2-3; TRBD2 matches at 9 bases. Germline V gene data show CDR1 as MNHEY and CDR2 as SVGEGT. This CDR3 has 17 amino acids. J was trimmed by 1 base and V by 2 bases; bases with no gene match: 7. The CDR3 spells CASSYIVAGDGTDTQYF. CDR3 DNA: TGTGCCAGCAGTTACATCGTAGCGGGGGATGGCACAGATACGCAGTATTTT.

V usage is TRBV25-1 and J usage is TRBJ2-7; D perhaps matches TRBD2 (6 bases). The V gene's germline CDR1 is MGHDK and CDR2 SYGVNS. The CDR3 loop spans 15 amino acids. Trimming pared 2 bases from V and 7 bases from J, leaving 18 bases between. The CDR3 is CASSEKPARGGEQYF. The CDR3 DNA reads as TGTGCCAGCAGTGAAAAACCAGCGCGCGGAGGGGAGCAGTACTTC.

V is TRBV11-2 and J is TRBJ1-2; D ambiguous. The germline CDR1 and CDR2 sequences are SGHAT and FQNNGV. V was trimmed by 3 bases and J by 5 bases, leaving 4 bases between them. CDR3 size: 11 residues. CDR3 region: CASSFSYGYTF. In DNA, the CDR3 is TGTGCCAGCAGCTTCAGTTATGGCTACACCTTC. The full variable domain, in which reference TRBV11-2 and TRBJ1-2 provide the parts outside the CDR3, is EAGVAQSPRYKIIEKRQSVAFWCNPISGHATLYWYQQILGQGPKLLIQFQNNGVVDDSQLPKDRFSAERLKGVDSTLKIQPAKLEDSAVYLCASSFSYGYTFGSGTRLTVV.

This sequence joins TRBV12-3 or TRBV12-4 and TRBJ2-7; D gene uncertain. V was shortened by 6 bases and J by 4 bases, with 10 bases between the two germline ends. This CDR3 region has 12 residues. Here the CDR3 reads CASSYEGYEQYF. CDR3 coding DNA: TGTGCCAGCAGCTACGAAGGGTACGAGCAGTACTTC.

This chain links TRBV5-4 with TRBJ1-6, with D possibly being TRBD1 (5 bases). CDR3 size: 14 residues. Trimming shortened V by 2 bases and J by 8 bases, and 11 bases separated the two germline ends. Germline V gene data show CDR1 as SGHNT and CDR2 as YYREEE (reference sequence). The CDR3 sequence is CASSFDRTHSPLHF. CDR3 in DNA: TGTGCCAGCAGCTTTGACAGAACCCATTCACCCCTCCACTTT. Based on the CDR3 plus reference TRBV5-4 and TRBJ1-6, the full variable domain is ETGVTQSPTHLIKTRGQQVTLRCSSQSGHNTVSWYQQALGQGPQFIFQYYREEENGRGNFPPRFSGLQFPNYSSELNVNALELDDSALYLCASSFDRTHSPLHFGNGTRLTVT.

This clone was counted only a few times. V is TRBV15 and J is TRBJ2-7, with 8 bases lining up with TRBD1. The CDR3 contains 15 residues. Trimming cost V 3 bases and J 3 bases; bases outside gene matches: 7. In germline, CDR1 is LNHNV, CDR2 YYDKDF (reference sequence). The DNA for the CDR3 is TGTGCCACCAGCAGGGCGACAGGGGTTTTCTACGAGCAGTACTTC. It translates to CATSRATGVFYEQYF.

This clone showed up just once. This CDR3 reads CASRNTPPGLGTGELFF. The DNA of the CDR3 is TGTGCCAGTAGAAATACCCCACCAGGGCTGGGGACCGGGGAGCTGTTTTTT. The J gene is TRBJ2-2, the V gene TRBV19; possible D gene TRBD1, 5 bases. This CDR3 comprises 17 residues. Germline V gene sequence: CDR1 LNHDA, CDR2 SQIVND (reference sequence). V dropped 6 bases and J dropped 5 bases, with 22 bases sitting between them.

This clone was picked up a small number of times. This chain links TRBV6-9 with TRBJ1-3; 7 bases fit TRBD1. Germline CDR1 and CDR2: MNHGY and SVAAGI. Losses at the gene ends were 0 bases for V and 8 bases for J; bases not matched to a gene: 7. The CDR3 sequence is 15 residues long. The CDR3 protein is CASSYSKGASDTIYF. In nucleotides, the CDR3 is TGTGCCAGCAGTTATTCGAAGGGGGCTTCGGACACCATATATTTT.

The CDR3 loop is CASSHIIAGELFF. CDR3 DNA sequence: TGTGCCAGCAGCCATATCATAGCCGGGGAGCTGTTTTTT. The rearrangement joins TRBV7-9 to TRBJ2-2; D is uncertain. Germline V gene data show CDR1 as SEHNR and CDR2 as FQNEAQ (reference sequence). Between the trimmed V and J ends, which lost 5 bases and 6 bases, there was a span of 10 bases. The CDR3 consists of 13 residues.

The chain links TRBV3-1 (or the pseudogene TRBV3-2) to TRBJ2-7, with D unresolved. Trimming took off 0 bases at V and 2 bases at J, with 8 bases between the two ends. Germline CDR1 is LGHDT and CDR2 is YNNKEL (reference sequence). The CDR3 runs to 14 residues. CDR3 DNA sequence: TGTGCCAGCAGCCAAGATAACGGACCCTACGAGCAGTACTTC. Translated, it gives CASSQDNGPYEQYF.

On this clone: Other DNA sequences in this sample translate to the same CDR3. J is TRBJ2-2 and V is TRBV14; a weak D match, TRBD1 (6 bases). V lost 4 bases, J lost 1 base, and 7 bases lay in between. The CDR3 length is 14 residues. CDR1 is SGHDN and CDR2 is FVKESK in the germline V gene. CDR3 in DNA: TGTGCCAGCAGCCCGACAGGGAACACCGGGGAGCTGTTTTTT. Amino acids: CASSPTGNTGELFF.

This clone was seen only a few times. This rearrangement joins TRBV2 to TRBJ1-4; 7 bases line up with TRBD1. V shed 5 bases, J shed 0 bases, and the junction held 3 bases outside the gene matches. This CDR3 comprises 15 residues. Germline V gene data show CDR1 as SNHLY and CDR2 as FYNNEI. CDR3 loop: CASSRDSATNEKLFF. As DNA, the CDR3 is TGTGCCAGCAGTAGGGACAGTGCAACTAATGAAAAACTGTTTTTT.